Listed below are T cell receptor beta chains from one sample, sequenced in a study of TIL therapy for anti-PD-1-resistant metastatic lung cancer. Some clones are missing from TCRdb's copy, which holds only in-frame ones; the method was immunoSEQ multiplex PCR. The sample has about 100,000 clones, around three fifths seen once. Sample: tumor tissue, taken at baseline. Every receptor here comes from a person aged 25-85 years with non-small cell lung cancer. Both conserved end residues are part of each CDR3. D genes are given only for firm matches. A row's size may be missing; if present it is once, few, many or a size class.

v_call	j_call	d_call	clone_size	cdr3_nt	cdr3_aa
TRBV18	TRBJ2-5	NA	once	TGTGCCAGCTCCCCTAGGGCTGGGATGGCAGAGACCCAGTACTTC	CASSPRAGMAETQYF
TRBV3-1/TRBV3-2	TRBJ1-2	NA	once	TGTGCCAGCAGCCAAGAAAGAGGGGCAGCCTCTACCTTC	CASSQERGAASTF
TRBV19	TRBJ1-3	NA	once	TGTGCCAGTAGTGTTCCGGGACGGCTCTCTGGAAACACCATATATTTT	CASSVPGRLSGNTIYF
TRBV28	TRBJ2-1	TRBD1	NA	TGTGCCAGCAGTCTCCCGGACAGGGAAGGTGAGCAGTTCTTC	CASSLPDREGEQFF
TRBV2	TRBJ1-3	TRBD1	NA	TGTGCCAGCAGTGGGACAGGGGGAAACACCATATATTTT	CASSGTGGNTIYF
TRBV28	TRBJ1-1	NA	NA	TGTGCCAGTACTCGACAGTACACTGAAGCTTTCTTT	CASTRQYTEAFF
TRBV18	TRBJ2-3	NA	NA	TGTGCCAGCTCATTTACAGCGAGCACAGATACGCAGTATTTT	CASSFTASTDTQYF
TRBV5-6	TRBJ1-3	NA	NA	TGTGCCAGCAGCTTTCTGATCTCTGGAAACACCATATATTTT	CASSFLISGNTIYF
TRBV19	TRBJ1-5	TRBD1	few	TGTGCCAGTAGTACTCCGGGACAGGGCTCCAATCAGCCCCAGCATTTT	CASSTPGQGSNQPQHF
TRBV2	TRBJ1-2	TRBD1	NA	TGTGCCAGCAGTGCCACAGGGGACTATGGCTACACCTTC	CASSATGDYGYTF
TRBV20-1	TRBJ1-2	NA	NA	TGCAGTGCTAGTCTTGGCCAGAACTATGGCTACACCTTC	CSASLGQNYGYTF
TRBV28	TRBJ2-1	NA	NA	TGTGCCAGCGCCGGGGGCGGGAGCTACAATGAGCAGTTCTTC	CASAGGGSYNEQFF
TRBV7-9	TRBJ2-5	NA	NA	TGTGCCAGCAGCTTAGGACCGGGGAGGGAGACCCAGTACTTC	CASSLGPGRETQYF
TRBV7-2	TRBJ1-1	TRBD1	NA	TGTGCCAGCAGCTTAGCCCGGGCAGGGGGTACGGAAGCTTTCTTT	CASSLARAGGTEAFF
TRBV7-2	TRBJ2-1	TRBD2	NA	TGTGCCAGCAGCTTAGACGGGACTAGCGGGAGACATGAGCAGTTCTTC	CASSLDGTSGRHEQFF
TRBV25-1	TRBJ2-3	TRBD2	NA	TGTGCCAGCAGTACCCGGACTAGCGCAGATACGCAGTATTTT	CASSTRTSADTQYF